These 2 T cell receptor beta chains share one sample of origin, sequenced in a study of T cell responses to AZD1222 COVID-19 vaccine. Method: immunoSEQ multiplex PCR; TCRdb's copy keeps in-frame clones and lacks some. The sample carries around 75,000 clones, roughly 85% recorded once. Material: peripheral blood, obtained on day 0 of AZD1222 vaccination. These receptors were collected from an adult in good health.

The rearrangement uses TRBV27 and TRBJ1-3; 9 bases align to TRBD1. The CDR3 is 16 residues long. Germline V gives CDR1 MNHEY, CDR2 SMNVEV (reference sequence). V lost 6 bases, J lost 2 bases, and 8 bases stayed unmatched. The CDR3 here is CASRRQGDPAGNTIYF. CDR3 sequence (DNA): TGTGCCAGCAGGAGACAGGGGGATCCCGCTGGAAACACCATATATTTT.

Remarks on this clone: Germline is not matched at one junction end, which may reflect a read error. The chain employs TRBV7-7 and TRBJ1-4; D not certain. There are 14 residues in the CDR3. Germline V gives CDR1 SSHAT, CDR2 FNYEAQ (reference sequence). CDR3 nucleotides: TGTGCTAGCAGCTCCGGATTGTGGGGTGAAAAACTGTTTTTT. Translating gives CASSSGLWGEKLFF. Full variable domain (remainder filled in from reference TRBV7-7 and TRBJ1-4): GAGVSQSPRYKVTKRGQDVTLRCDPISSHATLYWYQQALGQGPEFLTYFNYEAQPDKSGLPSDRFSAERPEGSISTLTIQRTEQRDSAMYRCASSSGLWGEKLFFGSGTQLSVL.